This T cell receptor (beta chain) was observed in a study of healthy donors' naive CD4 and CD8 T cells. The CDR3 length is 17 residues. The V gene's germline CDR1 is SQVTM and CDR2 ANQGSEA. V lost 4 bases and J lost 8; bases outside the gene matches: 17. Each TCR library used 500 ng of total RNA and a linear amplification protocol. TCRdb ran MiXCR on the reads and lists one entry per CDR3 protein. The table has approximately 180,000 distinct CDR3 sequences, 65% to 75% seen once; the top ten hold roughly 2.3%. This sequence joins TRBV29-1 and TRBJ2-1, with 10 bases matching TRBD2. This TCR derives from a pool of human donors in good health; the sample pools cells from several healthy donors. Sequences were obtained from naive CD4+ and CD8+ T cells sorted from blood, pooled from several donors. CDR3: CSVGIRLAGAVGYEQFF. The CDR3 DNA is TGCAGCGTTGGTATAAGGCTAGCGGGAGCTGTTGGGTATGAGCAGTTCTTC.